One and the same sample provided the 7 T cell receptor beta chains below, sequenced in a study of regulatory T cells in long-lasting Graves disease. The TCR beta library used iRepertoire HTBI primers with Arm-PCR amplification of CDR3. MiXCR, applied by TCRdb to the multiplex PCR reads, yields one record per CDR3 protein. The table lists 350,000 to 450,000 distinct CDR3 sequences, about 15% of them singletons, with approximately 7.8% in the top ten. Time point here: newly diagnosed GD, antithyroid drugs for less than 3 months. Scientists built the TCR library using RNA that was extracted from PBMCs. The same specimen was also included in a second study, on T cells in Graves' hyperthyroidism and ophthalmopathy.

The sample was peripheral blood mononuclear cells (PBMCs), taken at new diagnosis, from a patient treated with antithyroid drugs. The receptors were gathered from a middle-aged woman with Graves disease.

The V call is TRBV6-2 or TRBV6-3, the J call TRBJ2-3; a possible D gene is TRBD2 (5 bases). V lost 5 bases, J lost 4 bases, and 19 bases lay in between. The CDR3 is 16 residues long. Germline CDR1 MNHEY, CDR2 SVGEGT. CDR3 sequence (DNA): TGTGCCAGCAGTCCCTCTTTAGCGAGAGGGTCAGATACGCAGTATTTT. Residues: CASSPSLARGSDTQYF.

This clonotype was counted many times. The gene calls are TRBV2 and TRBJ2-1; TRBD1 is a possible D gene (5 bases). The CDR3 extends over 13 amino acids. Trimming left V 5 bases short and J 6 bases short, with 11 bases between. Looked up from germline, CDR1 is SNHLY and CDR2 is FYNNEI. The CDR3 spells CASSSERGNEQFF. The CDR3 nucleotides read TGTGCCAGCAGTAGCGAAAGGGGCAATGAGCAGTTCTTC.

This clonotype was counted ten times or more. The V call is TRBV12-3 or TRBV12-4, the J call TRBJ2-3; the D is unclear. The CDR3 covers 17 residues. V was shortened by 3 bases and J by 2 bases, with 18 bases between the two germline ends. The CDR3 loop is CASSFYFDPAPTDTQYF. CDR3 in DNA: TGTGCCAGCAGTTTCTACTTCGACCCAGCTCCCACAGATACGCAGTATTTT.

This clonotype has a count of ten or more. The V call is TRBV7-9, the J call TRBJ2-1, with D perhaps TRBD2 (6 bases). Germline loops: CDR1 SEHNR, CDR2 FQNEAQ (reference sequence). The CDR3 is made up of 16 amino acids. The ends were cut back, 3 bases at V and 6 bases at J, with 18 bases in the middle. The CDR3 region is CASSFLTRGDTNEQFF. As DNA, the CDR3 is TGTGCCAGCAGCTTCCTGACTAGAGGGGATACCAATGAGCAGTTCTTC.

J is TRBJ1-4 and V is TRBV19; D call uncertain. The CDR3 covers 12 residues. Germline V gene data show CDR1 as LNHDA and CDR2 as SQIVND (reference sequence). The V end was cut by 4 bases, the J end by 8 bases, with 8 bases between. Here the CDR3 reads CASSKPEEKLFF. The CDR3 DNA reads as TGTGCCAGTAGTAAGCCGGAGGAAAAACTGTTTTTT. Supplemented by reference TRBV19 and TRBJ1-4, the full variable domain reads DGGITQSPKYLFRKEGQNVTLSCEQNLNHDAMYWYRQDPGQGLRLIYYSQIVNDFQKGDIAEGYSVSREKKESFPLTVTSAQKNPTAFYLCASSKPEEKLFFGSGTQLSVL.

Note on this clonotype: Being one base from a much bigger clone, this may be a read error. This chain joins TRBV30 and TRBJ2-7, with D perhaps matching TRBD1 (6 bases). This CDR3 has 11 amino acids. CDR1 and CDR2 from the germline V gene are GTSNPN and SVGIG (reference sequence). The CDR3 DNA sequence: TGTACCTGGAGCGGACAGACGGTGCAGTACTTC. Residues: CTWSGQTVQYF.

This clonotype was seen ten or more times. The chain links TRBV10-3 to TRBJ2-7, with TRBD1 identical over 8 bases. CDR1 and CDR2 from the germline V gene are ENHRY and SYGVKD. The CDR3 is 16 residues long. J lost 0 bases, V lost 3 bases, and 7 bases had no gene match. The CDR3 loop reads CAISDSPTGVSYEQYF. CDR3 in DNA: TGTGCCATCAGTGACTCCCCGACAGGGGTCTCCTACGAGCAGTACTTC.